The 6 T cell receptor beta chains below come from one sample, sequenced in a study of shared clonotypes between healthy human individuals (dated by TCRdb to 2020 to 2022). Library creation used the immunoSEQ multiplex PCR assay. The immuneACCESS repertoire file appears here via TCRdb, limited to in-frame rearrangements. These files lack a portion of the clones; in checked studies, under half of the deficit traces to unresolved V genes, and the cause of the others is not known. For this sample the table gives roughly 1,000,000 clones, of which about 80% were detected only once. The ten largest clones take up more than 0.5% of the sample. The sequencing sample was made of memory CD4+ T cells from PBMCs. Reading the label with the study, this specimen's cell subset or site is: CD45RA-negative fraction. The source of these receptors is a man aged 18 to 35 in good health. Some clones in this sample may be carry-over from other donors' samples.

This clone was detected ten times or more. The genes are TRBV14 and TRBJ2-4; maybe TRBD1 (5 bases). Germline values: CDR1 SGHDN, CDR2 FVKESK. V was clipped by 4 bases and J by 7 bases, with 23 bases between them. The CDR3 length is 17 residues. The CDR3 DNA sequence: TGTGCCAGCAGCCCCCCCTCCGGTAGGACACGGGCTAACATTCAGTACTTC. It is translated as CASSPPSGRTRANIQYF.

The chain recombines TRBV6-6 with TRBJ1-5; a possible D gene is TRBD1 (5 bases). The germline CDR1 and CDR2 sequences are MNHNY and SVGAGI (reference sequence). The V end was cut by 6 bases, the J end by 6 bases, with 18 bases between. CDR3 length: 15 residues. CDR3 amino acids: CASRPQVGLLQPQHF. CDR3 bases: TGTGCCAGCAGACCACAGGTGGGGTTACTTCAGCCCCAGCATTTT.

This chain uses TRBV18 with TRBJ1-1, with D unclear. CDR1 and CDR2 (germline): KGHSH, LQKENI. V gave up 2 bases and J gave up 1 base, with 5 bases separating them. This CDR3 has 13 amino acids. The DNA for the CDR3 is TGTGCCAGCTCACCATGGACGAACACTGAAGCTTTCTTT. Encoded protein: CASSPWTNTEAFF.

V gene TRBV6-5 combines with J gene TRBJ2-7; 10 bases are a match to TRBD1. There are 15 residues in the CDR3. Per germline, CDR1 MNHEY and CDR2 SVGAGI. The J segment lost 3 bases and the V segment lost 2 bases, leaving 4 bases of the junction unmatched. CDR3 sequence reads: CASSYTDRGFYEQYF. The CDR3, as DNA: TGTGCCAGCAGTTACACGGACAGGGGGTTCTACGAGCAGTACTTC.

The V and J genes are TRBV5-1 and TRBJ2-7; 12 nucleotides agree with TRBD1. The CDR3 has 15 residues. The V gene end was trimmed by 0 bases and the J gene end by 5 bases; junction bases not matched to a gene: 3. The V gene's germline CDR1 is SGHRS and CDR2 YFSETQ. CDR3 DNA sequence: TGCGCCAGCAGCTTGGACGGGACAGGGGGCAACGAGCAGTACTTC. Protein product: CASSLDGTGGNEQYF.

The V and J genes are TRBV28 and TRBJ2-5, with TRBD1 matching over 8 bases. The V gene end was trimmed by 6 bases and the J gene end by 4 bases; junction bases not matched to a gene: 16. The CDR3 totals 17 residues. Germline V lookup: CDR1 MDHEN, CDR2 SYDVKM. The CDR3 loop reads CASRTTRGQDFRETQYF. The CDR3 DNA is TGTGCCAGCAGAACTACAAGGGGACAGGACTTCAGAGAGACCCAGTACTTC.